Below, 29 T cell receptor beta chains from the same sample are listed, as sequenced in a study of tumor-infiltrating lymphocytes in primary liver carcinoma. Unsorted bulk tissue (roughly 19-31 mg) underwent RNA and DNA co-extraction. Synthesis of TCR beta cDNA was carried out from about 500 ng total RNA with a constant-region primer. Each TCR beta library was derived from three nested multiplex PCR rounds that employed slightly modified ARM-PCR. Running roughly 10 cycles apiece, the first two PCR rounds relied on TRBV1-TRBV30 forward primers together with a C-beta reverse primer. Via MiXCR, TCRdb re-called the multiplex PCR reads, giving one row per CDR3 protein. The data hold roughly 80,000 distinct CDR3 sequences, with roughly 69% observed a single time. Sample: tumor-adjacent normal liver tissue. Source of these receptors: a man aged 35 to 55 with primary liver carcinoma and hepatitis B virus infection.

The chain links TRBV11-3 to TRBJ2-1; no firm D call. CDR3 length: 12 amino acids. The V and J ends lost 2 bases and 10 bases respectively, with 9 bases between them. Germline V gene lookup returns CDR1 SGHNT and CDR2 YENEEA. CDR3 DNA: TGTGCCAGCAGCTTAAATGCCATCGAGCAGTTCTTC. This translates into CASSLNAIEQFF.

This clonotype came up many times. This rearrangement joins TRBV5-4 to TRBJ2-7; D perhaps matches TRBD1 (5 bases). The V end lost 4 bases, the J end lost 2 bases, and 13 bases lay between the germline ends. Germline CDR1 is SGHNT and CDR2 is YYREEE (reference sequence). The CDR3 is made up of 14 amino acids. The CDR3: CASSLPTDPYEQYF. Written as DNA, the CDR3 is TGTGCCAGCAGCCTACCGACAGATCCCTACGAGCAGTACTTC.

Details on this clonotype: The junction does not match germline at one end; this may be a read error. V is TRBV4-1 and J is TRBJ2-7; D is unclear. Germline CDR1 reads MGHRA; CDR2 reads YSYEKL. The CDR3 contains 16 residues. CDR3 in DNA: TGCGCCAGCAGCCAAGAGTCAGGCTATATCTCCTACGAGCAATACTTC. It yields the protein CASSQESGYISYEQYF.

To note about this clonotype: An end of the junction differs from the germline gene, which may be a read error. The gene calls are TRBV12-3 or TRBV12-4 and TRBJ1-2; D unclear. CDR3 length: 13 residues. CDR3 region: CVSSIDKDHGYTF. Here the CDR3 DNA reads TGTGTCAGCAGTATTGACAAGGACCATGGCTACACCTTC.

This chain uses TRBV7-9 with TRBJ2-5; D is perhaps TRBD2 (5 bases). CDR1 SEHNR and CDR2 FQNEAQ come from the germline V gene (reference sequence). V dropped 2 bases and J dropped 3 bases, with 10 bases sitting between them. The CDR3 runs 14 residues. The CDR3, as DNA: TGTGCCAGCAGCTTATCCAAGGGAGAAGAGACCCAGTACTTC. Translation: CASSLSKGEETQYF.

This sequence joins TRBV11-2 and TRBJ2-7; D gene ambiguous. CDR1 is SGHAT, CDR2 FQNNGV, per germline. The CDR3 runs 13 residues. V was shortened by 8 bases and J by 3 bases, with 14 bases between the two germline ends. The CDR3 coding sequence is TGTGCCAGCGACGCGGCTAGTTTCTACGAGCAGTACTTC. It translates to CASDAASFYEQYF.

V and J are TRBV11-2 and TRBJ2-5, with D uncertain. Germline V CDR1 and CDR2: SGHAT, FQNNGV. The CDR3 consists of 13 residues. V lost 11 bases, J lost 2 bases, and 15 bases lay in between. DNA of the CDR3: TGTGCCTGCAAATACAATATACAAGAGACCCAGTACTTC. It specifies CACKYNIQETQYF.

In regard to this clonotype: Germline is not matched at one junction end, which may reflect a read error. The chain couples TRBV6-2 or TRBV6-3 to TRBJ2-2; tentative D call: TRBD2 (6 bases). CDR3 length equals 14 residues. Per the germline V gene, CDR1 is MNHEY and CDR2 is SVGEGT. The CDR3 bases are TGTGCTAGCAGGGAAGCGGGCGCCATCGGGGAGCTGTTTTTT. This encodes CASREAGAIGELFF.

The chain recombines TRBV12-3 or TRBV12-4 with TRBJ2-7, with D unclear. This CDR3 is built from 13 residues. V was clipped by 3 bases and J by 2 bases, with 8 bases between them. CDR3 sequence reads: CASSFDFTYEQYV. The CDR3 nucleotides read TGTGCCAGCAGTTTCGACTTTACCTACGAGCAGTACGTC.

In its sample, this clonotype was seen once. The CDR3 end shows no conserved phenylalanine or tryptophan, and so a read error is likely. The chain carries TRBV4-1 and TRBJ1-5; TRBD1 is a possible D gene (5 bases). V lost 1 base, J lost 6 bases, and 13 bases lay in between. Germline V gene lookup returns CDR1 MGHRA and CDR2 YSYEKL. The length of the CDR3 is 15 residues. CDR3 protein: CASSQAQATGQPQHP. DNA for the CDR3: TGCGCCAGCAGCCAAGCACAGGCCACGGGTCAGCCCCAGCATCCT.

This clonotype was counted many times. The CDR3 loop is CASRFGFGGTGQPQHF. In DNA form, the CDR3 reads TGTGCCAGCAGGTTTGGGTTCGGGGGTACGGGCCAGCCCCAGCATTTT. The rearrangement joins TRBV28 to TRBJ1-5; tentative D call: TRBD1 (5 bases). The V gene's germline CDR1 is MDHEN and CDR2 SYDVKM. V gave up 6 bases and J gave up 7 bases, with 22 bases separating them. There are 16 residues in the CDR3.

For this clonotype: A single base separates this from a much larger clone, so it may be a read error. The chain combines TRBV11-1 with TRBJ2-2; the D gene is possibly TRBD2 (5 bases). This CDR3 contains 13 residues. CDR1 SGHAT and CDR2 FQDESV come from the germline V gene (reference sequence). CDR3 bases: TGTACCAGCAGCTTTTGGGAGACCGGGGAGCTGTTTTTT. Translating gives CTSSFWETGELFF.

Concerning this clonotype: One end of the junction is discordant with germline, which a read error may explain. This sequence joins TRBV7-7 and TRBJ2-5; tentatively, D is TRBD2 (6 bases). The CDR3 runs 17 residues. Germline values: CDR1 SSHAT, CDR2 FNYEAQ (reference sequence). This CDR3 reads CASSPLQVLRGGETQYF. DNA for the CDR3: TGTGCTAGCAGCCCCTTACAGGTTCTCCGAGGAGGGGAGACCCAGTACTTC.

Regarding this clonotype: Mismatch with germline at one junction end may stem from a read error. This sequence joins TRBV5-1 and TRBJ2-3; no clear D. This CDR3 has 14 residues. Per germline, CDR1 SGHRS and CDR2 YFSETQ. CDR3 sequence (DNA): TGCGCCAGCAGCCCTGGGGATAGCACAGATACGCAGTATTTC. Amino acids: CASSPGDSTDTQYF.

For this clonotype: This likely comes from a read error, as the CDR3 has no conserved phenylalanine or tryptophan at its end. The limits of the CDR3 on the DNA are not certain, so only TCRdb's listed CDR3 is given. V is TRBV30 and J is TRBJ2-1; the tabulated D call, TRBD2, remains unverified against the DNA. In germline, CDR1 is GTSNPN, CDR2 SVGIG (reference sequence). The CDR3 has 15 residues if both end residues are counted. The CDR3 sequence: CASTTAQSSFNEQLY.

Remarks on this clonotype: This CDR3 fails to terminate in the conserved phenylalanine or tryptophan, so it likely reflects a read error. The DNA is left out, because the CDR3 cannot be placed on it with certainty; the CDR3 is given as TCRdb lists it. The V and J genes are TRBV6-2 or TRBV6-3 and TRBJ1-5; TRBD1 is taken as the D call from the table, unchecked against the DNA. Germline V gene data show CDR1 as MNHEY and CDR2 as SVGEGT. The CDR3 is 15 residues long, counting both termini. The CDR3 region is CASSLDSYSNRPQHC.

This clonotype appeared once. An end of the junction differs from the germline gene, which may be a read error. The chain is built from TRBV29-1 and TRBJ2-5, with 11 bases identical to TRBD2. The CDR3 runs 16 residues. Germline CDR1 is SQVTM and CDR2 is ANQGSEA. CDR3 region: CSVEDPLAGGPETHYF. The DNA of the CDR3 is TGCAGTGTTGAAGATCCCCTAGCGGGAGGTCCAGAGACCCACTACTTC.

This clonotype was seen more than once but under ten times. This likely comes from a read error, as the CDR3 has no conserved phenylalanine or tryptophan at its end. This chain uses TRBV4-1 with TRBJ2-7, with unresolved D. The V gene's germline CDR1 is MGHRA and CDR2 YSYEKL. The CDR3 extends over 16 amino acids. CDR3 sequence: CTSSQVSESNAYEQYL. Written as DNA, the CDR3 is TGCACCAGCAGCCAAGTGTCAGAGAGCAATGCCTACGAGCAGTACCTC.

This clonotype was counted once. Germline and junction disagree at one end, which may indicate a read error. This rearrangement joins TRBV6-5 to TRBJ2-1; possibly TRBD2 for D (5 bases). In germline, CDR1 is MNHEY, CDR2 SVGAGI. CDR3 length: 15 residues. CDR3 protein: CASSRSSGRYNVQFF. CDR3 nucleotides: TGTGCCAGCAGTCGTAGTAGTGGGAGATATAATGTGCAGTTCTTC.

On this clonotype: One end of the junction does not line up with germline, which may come from a read error. This chain joins TRBV6-2 or TRBV6-3 and TRBJ1-1; no firm D call. CDR3 length equals 17 residues. The germline CDR1 and CDR2 sequences are MNHEY and SVGEGT. The CDR3 region has the DNA TGTGCCTGCAGTTACCCTCCTGCGGGCAGACTTAACACTGTAGCTTTCTTT. As protein: CACSYPPAGRLNTVAFF.

The V gene is TRBV4-1, the J gene TRBJ2-2; the D gene is possibly TRBD1 (5 bases). Trimming cost V 0 bases and J 9 bases, with 14 bases left between them. The CDR3 is 15 residues long. CDR1 and CDR2 from the germline V gene are MGHRA and YSYEKL. The DNA for the CDR3 is TGCGCCAGCAGCCAAGAGGGGCGGAACACAAGGGAGCTGTTTTTT. Encoded protein: CASSQEGRNTRELFF.

A single count supports this clonotype. V usage is TRBV12-3 or TRBV12-4 and J usage is TRBJ1-6; 7 bases are shared with TRBD1. CDR3 length equals 14 residues. With 7 bases clipped from V and 14 bases from J, the junction kept 14 bases outside the gene matches. Here the CDR3 reads CASILSGAGTALHF. CDR3 nucleotide sequence: TGTGCCAGCATTCTAAGCGGGGCTGGGACAGCCCTCCACTTT.

In the case of this clonotype: Mismatch with germline at one junction end may stem from a read error. This rearrangement joins TRBV6-5 to TRBJ2-7; D remains unclear. The length of the CDR3 is 15 residues. Germline V gene lookup returns CDR1 MNHEY and CDR2 SVGAGI. CDR3 sequence: CAGSPAGTFLAEQYF. In DNA form, the CDR3 reads TGTGCCGGCAGTCCGGCCGGTACTTTTTTAGCCGAGCAGTACTTC.

This clonotype showed up just a few times. V and J are TRBV12-3 or TRBV12-4 and TRBJ1-1; D is unclear. The V and J ends lost 7 bases and 1 base respectively, with 13 bases between them. CDR3 length equals 14 residues. Here the CDR3 reads CASTPGRQNTEAFF. As DNA, the CDR3 is TGTGCCAGCACCCCCGGGAGGCAGAACACTGAAGCTTTCTTT.

The chain carries TRBV29-1 and TRBJ1-1, with a possible D match to TRBD1 (5 bases). Between the trimmed V and J ends, which lost 4 bases and 4 bases, there was a span of 16 bases. CDR1 and CDR2 from the germline V gene are SQVTM and ANQGSEA. The CDR3 extends over 14 amino acids. The CDR3 spells CSVGDGGDSTEAFF. CDR3 sequence (DNA): TGCAGCGTTGGAGATGGGGGTGACAGCACTGAAGCTTTCTTT.

As concerns this clonotype: A junction end diverges from the germline sequence, so it may reflect a read error. The rearrangement joins TRBV10-3 to TRBJ2-7, with TRBD2 matching over 9 bases. The CDR3 consists of 14 residues. Germline lookup yields CDR1 ENHRY and CDR2 SYGVKD. The CDR3, as DNA: TGTACCATCAGTGCCCAGCGGGAGGTATACGAGCGGTACTTC. Protein product: CTISAQREVYERYF.

This clonotype was seen a few times. The conserved phenylalanine or tryptophan is not found at the CDR3 terminus, so this likely reflects a read error. V is TRBV11-1 and J is TRBJ1-6; D is possibly TRBD1 (5 bases). Trimming took 6 bases from V and 9 from J, leaving 12 bases between them. There are 13 residues in the CDR3. Germline CDR1 SGHAT, CDR2 FQDESV (reference sequence). The chain's CDR3 is CASSRTLVSPLHY. The CDR3 nucleotides read TGTGCCAGCAGTCGGACACTGGTTTCACCCCTCCACTAT.

In regard to this clonotype: One end of the junction does not line up with germline, which may come from a read error. CDR3 sequence (DNA): TGTGCCAGGAACTTCTACGGGGGTAGCACAGATACACAGTATTTT. This codes for CARNFYGGSTDTQYF. The chain combines TRBV11-2 with TRBJ2-3, with D perhaps TRBD2 (6 bases). In germline, CDR1 is SGHAT, CDR2 FQNNGV. CDR3 size: 15 residues.

This clonotype has a count of ten or more. This chain joins TRBV16 and TRBJ2-5; D is ambiguous. Germline values: CDR1 KGHSY, CDR2 FQNENV. The V gene lost 4 bases and the J gene lost 2 bases, with 8 bases spanning the gap. CDR3 length: 13 residues. The CDR3 coding sequence is TGTGCCAGCAGCCTCCGGGCTCAAGAGACCCAGTACTTC. Residues: CASSLRAQETQYF.